This record covers a single T cell receptor (beta chain). Its specificity is not known. Profiling relied on immunoSEQ multiplex PCR, and the TCRdb table lists in-frame clones only, not all of them. This sample yields approximately 150,000 clones, of which around 89% are seen a single time; about 4.1% belongs to the top ten. The sample is drawn from a study of T cell responses to AZD1222 COVID-19 vaccine. Points from the study as a whole: The study reported that nearly half of spike-specific TCRs target unmutated variant regions. Spike-specific TCR breadth and depth rose after two AZD1222 doses.

Germline values: CDR1 MNHEY, CDR2 SVGAGI. The CDR3 is 15 amino acids. The V and J ends lost 0 bases and 0 bases respectively, with 8 bases between them. The clonotype originates from an adult who received the MenACWY meningococcal vaccine as a control. The source was peripheral blood, collected 28 days after the second dose of the MenACWY control vaccine. This chain connects TRBV6-5 to TRBJ1-2; tentatively, D is TRBD1 (5 bases). The CDR3 sequence: CASSYSRGANYGYTF. The CDR3 DNA is TGTGCCAGCAGTTACTCAAGGGGAGCTAACTATGGCTACACCTTC.